This T cell receptor (beta chain) was obtained from a study of T cell clusters in autoimmune cytopenias. Notes on the study in general: Clustering suggested that physiological T cell clusters were missing in primary autoimmune cytopenia patients. A dominant lymphoma-associated repertoire apparently masked the cluster-lack signature in secondary cytopenia versus chronic lymphocytic leukemia.

TRB was amplified by touch-down multiplex PCR, primer pools A and B combined. For each CDR3 protein, TCRdb gives one entry from its re-call of the multiplex PCR reads, without DNA. The sample has more than 12,000 distinct CDR3 sequences, and its top ten clones hold less than 2.5%. TRB was amplified from approximately 250 ng of peripheral blood genomic DNA per sample. Germline loops: CDR1 LNHDA, CDR2 SQIVND (reference sequence). This CDR3 has 12 residues. Worth noting for this clonotype: What it binds is not known.

The sequenced sample consisted of peripheral blood. V and J are TRBV19 and TRBJ1-2; the D call from TCRdb, TRBD1, cannot be confirmed without DNA. The clonotype originates from a human donor with an autoimmune cytopenia or autoimmune hepatitis (not recorded which). CDR3 sequence: CASRNRAGGYTF.